What follows are 31 T cell receptor beta chains derived from one specimen sequenced in a study of naive and memory T cell subsets. An equimolar mix of two oligonucleotides served as the beta constant-region primer for TRBC1 and TRBC2. From the UMI-ligation and nested PCR reads, TCRdb called clonotypes with MiXCR, one entry per CDR3 protein. The sample includes around 160,000 distinct CDR3 sequences, about 17% seen only once; the top ten take just over 0.14%. The sample consisted of naive CD4+ T cells from blood. The receptors here all came from a human donor in good health.

This clonotype appeared a few times. The genes are TRBV10-1 and TRBJ2-5; D unresolved. Trimming stripped 2 bases from V and 6 bases from J, with 7 bases between. This CDR3 spans 12 amino acids. Germline V gives CDR1 WNHNN, CDR2 SYGVQD (reference sequence). The DNA of the CDR3 is TGCGCCAGCAGTGAGGTCGGAAAGACCCAGTACTTC. This encodes CASSEVGKTQYF.

The chain joins TRBV20-1 to TRBJ2-5; D is uncertain. Deletions cut 0 bases from V and 0 bases from J, with 26 bases between. Germline CDR1 reads DFQATT; CDR2 reads SNEGSKA (reference sequence). CDR3 length: 20 residues. The CDR3, as DNA: TGCAGTGCTAGAGATCCGTCGGGCTCTCGTCGGGTCGGCAACCAAGAGACCCAGTACTTC. Amino acids: CSARDPSGSRRVGNQETQYF.

The chain links TRBV20-1 to TRBJ1-1, with D possibly TRBD1 on 6 matching bases. CDR1 DFQATT and CDR2 SNEGSKA come from the germline V gene (reference sequence). V lost 5 bases to trimming and J lost 0 bases, with 13 bases between them. The CDR3 is 14 residues long. In DNA form, the CDR3 reads TGCAGTGCTCCGGACAGAAGACTGAACACTGAAGCTTTCTTT. This gives the protein CSAPDRRLNTEAFF.

This clonotype was recorded at least ten times. The chain recombines TRBV6-6 with TRBJ2-3; 7 bases agree with TRBD2. In germline, CDR1 is MNHNY, CDR2 SVGAGI (reference sequence). J gave up 3 bases and V 2 bases, and 8 bases lay outside the gene matches. The CDR3 contains 16 residues. CDR3 region: CASSYGTGGLTDTQYF. In DNA, the CDR3 is TGTGCCAGCAGTTACGGGACGGGAGGTCTAACAGATACGCAGTATTTT.

V gene TRBV6-6 combines with J gene TRBJ1-2, with 8 bases identical to TRBD1. Unmatched junction bases numbered 6, after V lost 6 bases and J lost 3 bases. This CDR3 has 14 amino acids. CDR1 is MNHNY and CDR2 is SVGAGI in the germline V gene (reference sequence). The CDR3 nucleotides are TGTGCCAGCAGATCGACAGGGGTAGACTATGGCTACACCTTC. Protein product: CASRSTGVDYGYTF.

This clonotype was seen only a few times. The chain carries TRBV12-3 or TRBV12-4 and TRBJ2-1, with D possibly being TRBD2 (5 bases). The CDR3 spans 15 residues. V was shortened by 4 bases and J by 4 bases, with 14 bases between the two germline ends. The CDR3 DNA reads TGTGCCAGCAGTTGGACGGGATTTGGTTACAATGAGCAGTTCTTC. It is translated as CASSWTGFGYNEQFF.

J is TRBJ1-2 and V is TRBV5-1, with D hard to call. The ends were cut back, 5 bases at V and 6 bases at J, with 14 bases in the middle. The CDR3 has 13 amino acids. Germline assignment: CDR1 SGHRS and CDR2 YFSETQ. This CDR3 reads CASSRGRFDGYTF. As DNA, the CDR3 is TGCGCCAGCAGTCGGGGTCGGTTTGATGGCTACACCTTC.

The V call is TRBV6-1, the J call TRBJ2-3; 7 bases match TRBD2. The CDR3 extends over 15 amino acids. Germline CDR1 MNHNS, CDR2 SASEGT. J lost 4 bases, V lost 4 bases, and 8 bases had no gene match. Here the CDR3 DNA reads TGTGCCAGCAGTGTGCGGACTAGAAGCTCAGATACGCAGTATTTT. Protein product: CASSVRTRSSDTQYF.

The chain combines TRBV4-2 with TRBJ2-1, with 16 nucleotides matching TRBD2. The CDR3 has 18 residues. Germline-derived CDR1 and CDR2 are LGHNA and YNFKEQ. The V and J ends lost 3 bases and 7 bases, in that order; junction bases with no gene match: 9. The CDR3 DNA is TGTGCCAGCAGCCACGAAGGGACTAGCGGGAGGGCCGGGAATGAGCAGTTCTTC. Its translation: CASSHEGTSGRAGNEQFF.

This clonotype was found a few times. The V call is TRBV4-3, the J call TRBJ2-1; 13 nucleotides agree with TRBD2. Germline V CDR1 and CDR2: LGHNA, YSLEER. This CDR3 region has 16 residues. The V gene end was trimmed by 4 bases and the J gene end by 8 bases; junction bases not matched to a gene: 8. CDR3 protein: CASSPTGTSGIDEQFF. DNA of the CDR3: TGCGCCAGCAGCCCCACCGGGACTAGCGGGATAGATGAGCAGTTCTTC.

V and J are TRBV4-1 and TRBJ2-4, with D tentatively TRBD2 (7 bases). Germline CDR1 MGHRA, CDR2 YSYEKL. V lost 3 bases to trimming and J lost 6 bases, with 21 bases between them. This CDR3 is built from 17 residues. CDR3 sequence (DNA): TGCGCCAGCAGCCACCACCAAATAGGGGGGGCTGGAAACATTCAGTACTTC. Translating it yields CASSHHQIGGAGNIQYF.

The rearrangement joins TRBV19 to TRBJ2-5, with 9 bases aligning to TRBD1. Trimming took 5 bases from V and 4 from J; bases not matched to a gene: 8. Germline-derived CDR1 and CDR2 are LNHDA and SQIVND (reference sequence). CDR3 length equals 15 residues. CDR3 coding DNA: TGTGCCAGTAGTGAAACCGGGACAGGGAGAGAGACCCAGTACTTC. This codes for CASSETGTGRETQYF.

This clonotype came up a few times. The chain is built from TRBV28 and TRBJ2-6, with unresolved D. The V gene lost 4 bases and the J gene lost 4 bases, with 14 bases spanning the gap. This CDR3 is 16 amino acids long. CDR1 and CDR2 from the germline V gene are MDHEN and SYDVKM. This CDR3 is CASSSTLLFGANVLTF. As DNA, the CDR3 is TGTGCCAGCAGTTCCACCTTATTATTCGGGGCCAACGTCCTGACTTTC.

The V and J genes are TRBV6-1 and TRBJ1-1; D gene ambiguous. CDR3 length: 15 amino acids. The V end lost 2 bases, the J end lost 6 bases, and 16 bases lay between the germline ends. Germline lookup yields CDR1 MNHNS and CDR2 SASEGT. The CDR3 nucleotides read TGTGCCAGCAGTGAAACTAATCTCCAGGCCGCTGAAGCTTTCTTT. It translates to CASSETNLQAAEAFF.

This clonotype appeared a few times. The gene calls are TRBV11-2 and TRBJ2-5, with 13 bases aligning to TRBD2. The germline V gene encodes CDR1 SGHAT and CDR2 FQNNGV. J lost 3 bases, V lost 4 bases, and 8 bases had no gene match. The CDR3 covers 17 residues. The CDR3 spells CASSSEGLAGAEETQYF. The DNA for the CDR3 is TGTGCCAGCAGCTCCGAAGGACTAGCGGGAGCGGAAGAGACCCAGTACTTC.

This clonotype came up a few times. The J gene is TRBJ2-2, the V gene TRBV5-6; no clear D gene. Trimming removed 0 bases from V and 2 bases from J, with 8 bases in between. The germline V gene has CDR1 SGHDT and CDR2 YYEEEE. The CDR3 length is 15 residues. The CDR3 is CASSLGQTNTGELFF. CDR3 DNA: TGTGCCAGCAGCTTGGGGCAGACCAACACCGGGGAGCTGTTTTTT.

This rearrangement joins TRBV2 to TRBJ1-2; 8 nucleotides line up with TRBD1. The CDR3 totals 13 residues. Trimming cost V 7 bases and J 7 bases; bases outside gene matches: 8. Germline-derived CDR1 and CDR2 are SNHLY and FYNNEI. The CDR3 coding sequence is TGTGCCAGCAATCCCAGGGGGCCGACTGGCTACACCTTC. Its protein is CASNPRGPTGYTF.

This clonotype was recorded a few times. V is TRBV12-3 or TRBV12-4 and J is TRBJ2-1; D might be TRBD1 (6 bases). This CDR3 contains 14 residues. Trimming removed 1 base at V and 4 bases at J, with 8 bases between. The CDR3 region is CASSLGTAYNEQFF. CDR3 bases: TGTGCCAGCAGTTTAGGGACAGCATACAATGAGCAGTTCTTC.

This sequence joins TRBV6-5 and TRBJ1-5; no clear D gene. The CDR3 extends over 14 amino acids. V lost 0 bases and J 4 bases, leaving 7 bases between the germline ends. Germline-derived CDR1 and CDR2 are MNHEY and SVGAGI. CDR3 sequence (DNA): TGTGCCAGCAGTTACTCTGCGGGGAATCAGCCCCAGCATTTT. Translated: CASSYSAGNQPQHF.

This clonotype appeared many times. The rearrangement joins TRBV10-3 to TRBJ2-2; 15 bases are shared with TRBD2. Unmatched junction bases numbered 8, after V lost 5 bases and J lost 4 bases. This CDR3 region has 18 residues. Germline V gene lookup returns CDR1 ENHRY and CDR2 SYGVKD. The CDR3 coding sequence is TGTGCCATCAGTTCTGGACTAGCGGGAGGGGCGAGCACCGGGGAGCTGTTTTTT. It translates to CAISSGLAGGASTGELFF.

This clonotype was observed a handful of times. This chain links TRBV28 with TRBJ2-1; D not resolved. V lost 6 bases to trimming and J lost 3 bases, with 18 bases between them. CDR3 length: 16 residues. Germline CDR1 MDHEN, CDR2 SYDVKM. CDR3 protein: CASSSPSADNYNEQFF. CDR3 DNA sequence: TGTGCCAGCAGCTCCCCTTCCGCGGATAACTACAATGAGCAGTTCTTC.

This sequence joins TRBV28 and TRBJ2-7; the D is unclear. The V end lost 5 bases, the J end lost 5 bases, and 7 bases lay between the germline ends. CDR3 size: 11 residues. Germline V lookup: CDR1 MDHEN, CDR2 SYDVKM. The CDR3 region has the DNA TGTGCCAGCAGTGAGTTGCACGAGCAGTACTTC. Translation: CASSELHEQYF.

The rearrangement uses TRBV27 and TRBJ2-1, with D uncertain. The V end lost 6 bases, the J end lost 2 bases, and 8 bases lay between the germline ends. CDR1 is MNHEY and CDR2 is SMNVEV in the germline V gene (reference sequence). The CDR3 has 13 amino acids. The CDR3 DNA is TGTGCCAGCAGACTGAGGACCTACAATGAGCAGTTCTTC. The encoded protein is CASRLRTYNEQFF.

The J gene is TRBJ2-3, the V gene TRBV7-2, with 14 bases aligning to TRBD2. Germline-derived CDR1 and CDR2 are SGHTA and FQGNSA. The CDR3 consists of 17 residues. V trimming: 3 bases; J trimming: 0 bases; junction bases outside the gene matches: 2. DNA of the CDR3: TGTGCCAGCAGCTTCCGACTAGCGGGAGGGAGCACAGATACGCAGTATTTT. This encodes CASSFRLAGGSTDTQYF.

Points on this clonotype: A read error is likely, as this CDR3 ends without the conserved phenylalanine or tryptophan. The gene calls are TRBV12-3 or TRBV12-4 and TRBJ2-5; 8 bases map to TRBD2. The V and J ends lost 5 bases and 4 bases, in that order; junction bases with no gene match: 9. The CDR3 has 15 amino acids. The CDR3 coding sequence is TGTGCCAGCAGTCCGCTAGCGGCGGGGGGAGAGACCCAGTACTCC. It is translated as CASSPLAAGGETQYS.

The chain employs TRBV4-1 and TRBJ1-5; no clear D gene. CDR1 is MGHRA, CDR2 YSYEKL, per germline. The CDR3 loop spans 14 amino acids. The V gene lost 2 bases and the J gene lost 4 bases, with 9 bases spanning the gap. The chain's CDR3 is CASSQPPRNQPQHF. The CDR3 DNA reads as TGCGCCAGCAGCCAACCGCCAAGGAATCAGCCCCAGCATTTT.

The V call is TRBV3-1, the J call TRBJ2-1; either TRBD1 or TRBD2 may supply D (5 bases each). The CDR3 spans 15 residues. The germline CDR1 and CDR2 sequences are LGHDT and YNNKEL (reference sequence). Trimming removed 3 bases at V and 0 bases at J, with 9 bases between. The chain's CDR3 is CASSQGRSSYNEQFF. For the CDR3, the DNA is TGTGCCAGCAGCCAGGGACGGAGCTCCTACAATGAGCAGTTCTTC.

The chain is built from TRBV12-3 or TRBV12-4 and TRBJ2-5; perhaps TRBD1 as D (5 bases). V lost 8 bases, J lost 3 bases, and 13 bases lay in between. The CDR3 extends over 13 amino acids. CDR3 nucleotides: TGTGCCAGCCATTTTAGGGGTGAAGAGACCCAGTACTTC. It codes for CASHFRGEETQYF.

This chain uses TRBV20-1 with TRBJ2-3, with 8 bases identical to TRBD2. The CDR3 totals 13 residues. V gave up 7 bases and J gave up 4 bases; unmatched junction bases: 7. The germline CDR1 and CDR2 sequences are DFQATT and SNEGSKA (reference sequence). The CDR3 sequence: CSGSTGGPDTQYF. The CDR3 DNA follows: TGCAGTGGTTCGACGGGAGGGCCAGATACGCAGTATTTT.

V is TRBV3-1 and J is TRBJ1-4; D remains unclear. The germline V gene encodes CDR1 LGHDT and CDR2 YNNKEL (reference sequence). The CDR3 spans 14 residues. Trimming removed 2 bases at V and 0 bases at J, with 4 bases between. CDR3 sequence (DNA): TGTGCCAGCAGCCAACCAGCAACTAATGAAAAACTGTTTTTT. Residues: CASSQPATNEKLFF.

This rearrangement joins TRBV29-1 to TRBJ2-2; 8 bases fit TRBD2. The CDR3 is 12 amino acids. V was clipped by 8 bases and J by 7 bases; unmatched bases: 6. Germline V gives CDR1 SQVTM, CDR2 ANQGSEA. The CDR3 DNA reads as TGCAGCTGGCGGGAGGATGACGGGGAGCTGTTTTTT. This encodes CSWREDDGELFF.